The 27 T cell receptor beta chains given below trace back to one sample, sequenced in a study of blood T cell repertoires in COVID-19. Measured with immunoSEQ multiplex PCR; TCRdb has only the in-frame clones, and not every one. The sample consists of some 130,000 clones, around nine tenths of them appearing once. The specimen was peripheral blood. These receptors were taken from a middle-aged man with active COVID-19.

The rearrangement uses TRBV5-1 and TRBJ1-2, with D tentatively TRBD1 (6 bases). Trimming removed 3 bases at V and 6 bases at J, with 15 bases between. In germline, CDR1 is SGHRS, CDR2 YFSETQ. This CDR3 spans 14 amino acids. CDR3 in DNA: TGCGCCAGCAGCTCGGACAGTAACTTAAATGGCTACACCTTC. Translation gives CASSSDSNLNGYTF.

The chain employs TRBV4-1 and TRBJ2-7; 7 nucleotides match TRBD2. The CDR3 extends over 16 amino acids. Germline-derived CDR1 and CDR2 are MGHRA and YSYEKL. The trim removed 1 base at V and 1 base at J, leaving 7 bases unmatched. The CDR3 region is CASSQVGGKESYEQYF. DNA for the CDR3: TGCGCCAGCAGCCAAGTCGGGGGGAAGGAGTCCTACGAGCAGTACTTC.

The chain combines TRBV21-1 with TRBJ2-3; the D call TRBD2 from the table was never checked on the DNA. TRBV21-1 corresponds to a pseudogene. The CDR3 has 17 residues. CDR3 nucleotides: TGTGCCAGCAGCAATGGGCGGCGCGGGAGGGCCTCAGATACGCAGTATTTT. It translates to CASSNGRRGRASDTQYF.

The DNA for the CDR3 is TGTGCCAGCAGCCGGGGATTGGTAGGGGAAAAACTGTTTTTT. Its translation is CASSRGLVGEKLFF. This rearrangement joins TRBV9 to TRBJ1-4; D not certain. This CDR3 has 14 amino acids. Germline-derived CDR1 and CDR2 are SGDLS and YYNGEE. The ends were cut back, 4 bases at V and 8 bases at J, with 15 bases in the middle. Full variable domain (missing parts from reference TRBV9 and TRBJ1-4): DSGVTQTPKHLITATGQRVTLRCSPRSGDLSVYWYQQSLDQGLQFLIQYYNGEERAKGNILERFSAQQFPDLHSELNLSSLELGDSALYFCASSRGLVGEKLFFGSGTQLSVL.

CDR3 nucleotides: TGTGCCAGCAGCCATGAACATATCTCTGGAAACACCATATATTTT. Translating it yields CASSHEHISGNTIYF. The genes are TRBV3-1 (or the pseudogene TRBV3-2) and TRBJ1-3; D remains unclear. Trimming took off 3 bases at V and 0 bases at J, with 9 bases between the two ends. From germline, CDR1 is LGHDT and CDR2 YNNKEL (reference sequence). This CDR3 is 15 amino acids long.

This clone was seen a few times. The chain links TRBV5-1 to TRBJ1-6; no clear D gene. The CDR3 covers 14 residues. V was cut by 5 bases and J by 10 bases, with 16 bases left in between. Germline CDR1 and CDR2: SGHRS and YFSETQ. The CDR3 DNA sequence: TGCGCCAGCAGGTTAACAGCAGACCTCTCACCCCTCCACTTT. Its translation is CASRLTADLSPLHF.

J is TRBJ1-1 and V is TRBV11-3; 7 bases are shared with TRBD1. V lost 5 bases, J lost 3 bases, and 3 bases stayed unmatched. CDR3 length equals 13 residues. Per the germline V gene, CDR1 is SGHNT and CDR2 is YENEEA. The CDR3 region is CASSAGGYTEAFF. The CDR3 DNA sequence: TGTGCCAGCAGCGCAGGGGGTTACACTGAAGCTTTCTTT.

The chain couples TRBV11-2 to TRBJ2-2; a possible D gene is TRBD1 (6 bases). Trimming stripped 5 bases from V and 2 bases from J, with 15 bases between. Germline CDR1 is SGHAT and CDR2 is FQNNGV. This CDR3 comprises 16 residues. The CDR3 DNA follows: TGTGCCAGCAGCCCGACGGGACACCTTAACACCGGGGAGCTGTTTTTT. Translating gives CASSPTGHLNTGELFF. Full variable domain (outside the CDR3, taken from reference TRBV11-2 and TRBJ2-2): EAGVAQSPRYKIIEKRQSVAFWCNPISGHATLYWYQQILGQGPKLLIQFQNNGVVDDSQLPKDRFSAERLKGVDSTLKIQPAKLEDSAVYLCASSPTGHLNTGELFFGEGSRLTVL.

The J gene is TRBJ2-1, the V gene TRBV5-1; 7 bases are a match to TRBD1. This CDR3 spans 16 amino acids. The junction had 7 bases not matched to a gene; V was cut back by 0 bases and J by 4 bases. Germline V CDR1 and CDR2: SGHRS, YFSETQ. The chain's CDR3 is CASSLGYRGLYNEQFF. The CDR3 DNA sequence: TGCGCCAGCAGCTTGGGCTACAGGGGCCTGTACAATGAGCAGTTCTTC.

V usage is TRBV5-1 and J usage is TRBJ1-3; no clear D. CDR3 length: 17 amino acids. Germline CDR1 SGHRS, CDR2 YFSETQ. Trimming shortened V by 0 bases and J by 2 bases, and 15 bases separated the two germline ends. The DNA of the CDR3 is TGCGCCAGCAGCTTGGAACGGCCCGGGTCCCCTGGAAACACCATATATTTT. It specifies CASSLERPGSPGNTIYF.

J is TRBJ1-5 and V is TRBV12-3 or TRBV12-4, with 10 bases identical to TRBD1. V trimming: 7 bases; J trimming: 7 bases; junction bases outside the gene matches: 4. The CDR3 has 13 amino acids. The CDR3 DNA follows: TGTGCCAGCAACCCGACAGGGGGCCAGCCCCAGCATTTT. As protein: CASNPTGGQPQHF.

V and J are TRBV5-1 and TRBJ2-2, with D unresolved. V shed 2 bases and J shed 6 bases, with 14 bases lying between them. The CDR3 is made up of 15 amino acids. Germline loops: CDR1 SGHRS, CDR2 YFSETQ. In nucleotides, the CDR3 is TGCGCCAGCAGCTTAGCCTCAGGATCCCCCGGGGAGCTGTTTTTT. It codes for CASSLASGSPGELFF. Combining the CDR3 with reference TRBV5-1 and TRBJ2-2 gives the whole variable domain KAGVTQTPRYLIKTRGQQVTLSCSPISGHRSVSWYQQTPGQGLQFLFEYFSETQRNKGNFPGRFSGRQFSNSRSEMNVSTLELGDSALYLCASSLASGSPGELFFGEGSRLTVL.

The chain combines TRBV11-2 with TRBJ2-3, with 13 bases fitting TRBD2. With V trimmed by 1 base and J by 3 bases, 4 bases remained unmatched. Germline V lookup: CDR1 SGHAT, CDR2 FQNNGV. The CDR3 extends over 17 amino acids. CDR3 protein: CASSLVGLAGRTDTQYF. DNA of the CDR3: TGTGCCAGCAGCTTAGTGGGACTAGCGGGAAGGACAGATACGCAGTATTTT.

This sequence joins TRBV5-4 and TRBJ1-1; D unclear. V lost 7 bases to trimming and J lost 1 base, with 8 bases between them. The CDR3 has 12 residues. CDR1 and CDR2 from the germline V gene are SGHNT and YYREEE (reference sequence). The CDR3 nucleotides read TGTGCCAGCGGTGAGTGGAACACTGAAGCTTTCTTT. Translation gives CASGEWNTEAFF. Looking up the rest from reference TRBV5-4 and TRBJ1-1 gives the full variable domain: ETGVTQSPTHLIKTRGQQVTLRCSSQSGHNTVSWYQQALGQGPQFIFQYYREEENGRGNFPPRFSGLQFPNYSSELNVNALELDDSALYLCASGEWNTEAFFGQGTRLTVV.

This clone was observed a single time. The chain is built from TRBV15 and TRBJ2-2; 10 bases fit TRBD1. V was pared by 5 bases and J by 3 bases, with 6 bases of the junction left unmatched. Germline CDR1 is LNHNV and CDR2 is YYDKDF (reference sequence). The CDR3 totals 16 residues. The CDR3 coding sequence is TGTGCCACCAGCCCATGGACAGGGGGAGACACCGGGGAGCTGTTTTTT. Encoded protein: CATSPWTGGDTGELFF.

The chain employs TRBV5-1 and TRBJ2-5, with D tentatively TRBD2 (6 bases). With 0 bases removed from V and 2 bases from J, the gap between germline ends came to 17 bases. This CDR3 is 17 amino acids long. The germline V gene encodes CDR1 SGHRS and CDR2 YFSETQ. CDR3 sequence: CASSLGPTSRRQETQYF. CDR3 DNA sequence: TGCGCCAGCAGCTTGGGACCCACTAGCAGGAGACAAGAGACCCAGTACTTC.

The chain employs TRBV2 and TRBJ2-1; weak D call: TRBD1 (5 bases). The germline gives CDR1 SNHLY, CDR2 FYNNEI. The CDR3 totals 16 residues. V was shortened by 7 bases and J by 0 bases, with 16 bases between the two germline ends. CDR3 protein: CASKPSGQHSYNEQFF. The DNA for the CDR3 is TGTGCCAGCAAACCCTCAGGACAACACTCCTACAATGAGCAGTTCTTC.

The chain carries TRBV29-1 and TRBJ1-1; D may be TRBD1 (6 bases). This CDR3 contains 13 residues. Germline CDR1 reads SQVTM; CDR2 reads ANQGSEA. Trimming left V 4 bases short and J 4 bases short, with 13 bases between. The CDR3 DNA sequence: TGCAGCGTTGGCCTACAGGGCCCCACTGAAGCTTTCTTT. It encodes CSVGLQGPTEAFF.

There are a few counts of this clone. The V gene is TRBV7-9, the J gene TRBJ1-2; 7 bases are a match to TRBD1. The germline gives CDR1 SEHNR, CDR2 FQNEAQ (reference sequence). The CDR3 has 14 amino acids. V shed 6 bases, J shed 4 bases, and the junction held 8 bases outside the gene matches. CDR3 amino acids: CASSFTGVGYGYTF. In DNA, the CDR3 is TGTGCCAGCAGTTTTACAGGGGTTGGCTATGGCTACACCTTC.

V is TRBV11-2 and J is TRBJ2-1; the D gene is possibly TRBD2 (6 bases). The V end lost 0 bases, the J end lost 9 bases, and 27 bases lay between the germline ends. Germline V gene lookup returns CDR1 SGHAT and CDR2 FQNNGV. The CDR3 loop spans 19 amino acids. The CDR3 bases are TGTGCCAGCAGCTTAGATGGGAGGTCAGGCGGTTCTTTGATGGGTGAGCAGTTCTTC. Encoded protein: CASSLDGRSGGSLMGEQFF.

The chain combines TRBV4-1 with TRBJ1-1; D ambiguous. The CDR3 loop spans 11 amino acids. The V gene lost 4 bases and the J gene lost 7 bases, with 7 bases spanning the gap. The V gene's germline CDR1 is MGHRA and CDR2 YSYEKL. CDR3 DNA: TGCGCCAGCAGCCTAGACGGTGAAGCTTTCTTT. Translation: CASSLDGEAFF.

The DNA of the CDR3 is TGTGCCAGCAGTAAGAGAAAGGACAGGATCGACTCCTATAATTCACCCCTCCACTTT. Protein: CASSKRKDRIDSYNSPLHF. The genes are TRBV6-4 and TRBJ1-6, with 7 bases lining up with TRBD1. Losses at the gene ends were 5 bases for V and 0 bases for J; bases not matched to a gene: 13. CDR1 MRHNA and CDR2 SNTAGT come from the germline V gene. This CDR3 spans 19 amino acids.

The chain employs TRBV5-4 and TRBJ1-1, with TRBD1 identical over 11 bases. J was trimmed by 4 bases and V by 4 bases; bases with no gene match: 6. CDR1 and CDR2 from the germline V gene are SGHNT and YYREEE (reference sequence). The CDR3 covers 15 residues. CDR3 coding DNA: TGTGCCAGCAGCCTCCAGGACAGGGGGCCCACTGAAGCTTTCTTT. This translates into CASSLQDRGPTEAFF. The whole variable domain, filled in from reference TRBV5-4 and TRBJ1-1, reads ETGVTQSPTHLIKTRGQQVTLRCSSQSGHNTVSWYQQALGQGPQFIFQYYREEENGRGNFPPRFSGLQFPNYSSELNVNALELDDSALYLCASSLQDRGPTEAFFGQGTRLTVV.

The chain links TRBV19 to TRBJ1-4, with 12 nucleotides matching TRBD1. Germline V gene lookup returns CDR1 LNHDA and CDR2 SQIVND (reference sequence). J gave up 14 bases and V 4 bases, and 11 bases lay outside the gene matches. This CDR3 spans 15 amino acids. Here the CDR3 DNA reads TGTGCCAGTAGTAAGCGTCCGGGACAGGGGGCGAGGCTGTTTTTT. The encoded protein is CASSKRPGQGARLFF.

The chain joins TRBV6-5 to TRBJ2-3; 13 bases agree with TRBD2. CDR3 length equals 15 residues. The trim removed 6 bases at V and 3 bases at J, leaving 3 bases unmatched. CDR1 is MNHEY, CDR2 SVGAGI, per germline. CDR3 protein: CASSTGLAGTDTQYF. The CDR3, as DNA: TGTGCCAGCAGCACGGGACTAGCGGGGACAGATACGCAGTATTTT.

The chain is built from TRBV5-8 and TRBJ1-5, with TRBD1 as a possible D gene (6 bases). V gave up 1 base and J gave up 8 bases, with 19 bases separating them. In germline, CDR1 is SGHTS, CDR2 YDEGEE. The CDR3 is 16 amino acids. CDR3 residues: CASSLLGTTRREPQHF. The CDR3 region has the DNA TGTGCCAGCAGCTTGCTCGGGACAACCCGTAGGGAGCCCCAGCATTTT. The variable domain in full, completed from reference TRBV5-8 and TRBJ1-5, reads EAGVTQSPTHLIKTRGQQATLRCSPISGHTSVYWYQQALGLGLQFLLWYDEGEERNRGNFPPRFSGRQFPNYSSELNVNALELEDSALYLCASSLLGTTRREPQHFGDGTRLSIL.

The chain couples TRBV5-6 to TRBJ1-3; possible D gene TRBD1, 5 bases. Germline assignment: CDR1 SGHDT and CDR2 YYEEEE. V lost 6 bases to trimming and J lost 4 bases, with 11 bases between them. This CDR3 is built from 13 residues. CDR3 sequence reads: CASKPGNGNTIYF. CDR3 DNA sequence: TGTGCCAGCAAGCCAGGGAACGGAAACACCATATATTTT.